This T cell receptor (beta chain) came from a study of CD8+ T cells in alopecia areata. Points from the study as a whole: Tissue-resident alphabeta T cells belonging to normal skin likewise get sequenced within scalp specimens.

Cell sorting was applied to PBMCs, and CD4+ and CD8+ T cells were collected. The V and J ends lost 3 bases and 10 bases respectively, with 7 bases between them. The CDR3 loop spans 11 amino acids. Germline V gene sequence: CDR1 LGHNT, CDR2 FRNRAP. This clone was recorded a few times. Its antigen is unknown. cDNA serving as the sequencing template came from extracted, reverse transcribed RNA. Measured with immunoSEQ multiplex PCR; TCRdb has only the in-frame clones, and not every one. The sample has roughly 140,000 clones; about three fifths are singletons. The chain links TRBV12-5 to TRBJ2-1, with unresolved D. The TCR sequence derives from a human donor in good health. Sequences were obtained from CD8+ T cells sorted from blood. CDR3 loop: CASGLSQEQFF. The CDR3 bases are TGTGCTAGTGGTTTATCCCAGGAGCAGTTCTTC. Using reference TRBV12-5 and TRBJ2-1 for the parts outside the CDR3, the full variable domain is DARVTQTPRHKVTEMGQEVTMRCQPILGHNTVFWYRQTMMQGLELLAYFRNRAPLDDSGMPKDRFSAEMPDATLATLKIQPSEPRDSAVYFCASGLSQEQFFGPGTRLTVL.